The entry below gives a single T cell receptor (beta chain) sequence along with its context. This CDR3 is 16 amino acids long. Trimming pared 3 bases from V and 0 bases from J, leaving 12 bases between. The germline gives CDR1 LGHNA, CDR2 YSLEER. This record comes from a study of blood T cell repertoires in COVID-19. Study information: PBMCs, B-cell-depleted T cells, or T cells provided the cDNA or gDNA that made up the material.

As originally analysed: Using reference gene primer amplification, nucleated cell counts were estimated. Data came from immunoSEQ multiplex PCR; TCRdb stores just in-frame clones and leaves some out. Clone size and V and J calls were adopted from that table, with D and trimming inferred from the DNA. The data hold about 220,000 clones, with just over 85% observed a single time. This receptor was obtained from a woman between 35 and 50 years old with acute COVID-19. Source material: PBMCs or T cells enriched from blood (not recorded which). The chain joins TRBV4-3 to TRBJ1-5, with unresolved D. The CDR3, as DNA: TGCGCCAGCAGCCAGTCAACGGGAGGTAGCAATCAGCCCCAGCATTTT. This sequence encodes CASSQSTGGSNQPQHF.